Following are 14 T cell receptor beta chains from one sample sequenced in a study of metastatic and nonmetastatic thyroid tumors. TCRdb ran MiXCR on the PCR reads. The sample records some 19,000 clones, 30% to 40% being singletons. Before thyroid surgery, none of the patients had received any treatment. Sample: tumor tissue. These receptors came from a female donor with papillary thyroid cancer or a benign thyroid nodule (not recorded which). Some clones in this sample may be carry-over from other donors' samples.

In its sample, this clone was seen a few times. J is TRBJ2-7 and V is TRBV5-5; no reliable D call. The CDR3 totals 14 residues. Germline CDR1 reads SGHKS; CDR2 reads YYEKEE (reference sequence). Trimming took off 0 bases at V and 3 bases at J, with 10 bases between the two ends. The CDR3 sequence: CASSLAARDYEQYF. In DNA, the CDR3 is TGTGCCAGCAGCTTGGCAGCCAGAGACTACGAGCAGTACTTC.

This clone was seen repeatedly, ten times or more. The chain is built from TRBV11-1 and TRBJ2-3, with D possibly matching TRBD1 (5 bases). The V end was cut by 5 bases, the J end by 2 bases, with 20 bases between. CDR3 length equals 17 residues. Germline V lookup: CDR1 SGHAT, CDR2 FQDESV (reference sequence). CDR3 loop: CASSPTTGRDHTDTQYF. DNA for the CDR3: TGTGCCAGCAGCCCAACCACGGGCAGGGATCACACAGATACGCAGTATTTT.

Turning to this clone: The missing conserved phenylalanine or tryptophan at the end of this CDR3 makes a read error likely. The limits of the CDR3 on the DNA are not certain, so only TCRdb's listed CDR3 is given. The gene calls are TRBV18 and TRBJ1-2; the tabulated D call, TRBD1, remains unverified against the DNA. Germline V gene lookup returns CDR1 KGHSH and CDR2 LQKENI. The CDR3 is 13 amino acids long, termini counted. CDR3 region: CASSPGTDDGDTL.

The chain carries TRBV20-1 and TRBJ2-1; TRBD2 matches 10 bases. The germline V gene has CDR1 DFQATT and CDR2 SNEGSKA (reference sequence). The CDR3 consists of 17 residues. The trim removed 5 bases at V and 4 bases at J, leaving 14 bases unmatched. CDR3 coding DNA: TGCAGTGCTCAAAAGAATAGCGGGAGGAAGGTGTACAATGAGCAGTTCTTC. It codes for CSAQKNSGRKVYNEQFF.

As concerns this clone: The conserved final phenylalanine or tryptophan is absent from the CDR3, which likely points to a read error. The V call is TRBV27, the J call TRBJ2-5; D is perhaps TRBD1 or TRBD2 (5 bases each). Trimming cost V 6 bases and J 2 bases, with 16 bases left between them. Germline V gene sequence: CDR1 MNHEY, CDR2 SMNVEV (reference sequence). The CDR3 is 15 amino acids. CDR3 nucleotides: TGTGCCAGCAGACCAGGAGGACATCTTCAAGAGACCCAGTACCTC. Protein product: CASRPGGHLQETQYL.

The chain employs TRBV19 and TRBJ1-5, with D unclear. The CDR3 is 13 residues long. The V gene's germline CDR1 is LNHDA and CDR2 SQIVND (reference sequence). The germline V and J ends were trimmed by 5 bases and 0 bases, with 5 bases remaining between them. The CDR3 sequence is CASSFHSNQPQHF. CDR3 nucleotide sequence: TGTGCCAGTAGTTTCCATAGCAATCAGCCCCAGCATTTT.

This clone was counted at least ten times. The CDR3 is CASSRDRGQETQYF. The CDR3 DNA sequence: TGTGCCAGCAGCCGGGACAGGGGTCAAGAGACCCAGTACTTC. This chain uses TRBV9 with TRBJ2-5; 10 bases agree with TRBD1. From germline, CDR1 is SGDLS and CDR2 YYNGEE. The V segment lost 4 bases and the J segment 2 bases; nucleotides outside the gene matches: 2. The CDR3 loop spans 14 amino acids.

As regards this clone: The junction differs from germline at one of its ends, possibly a read error. J is TRBJ1-1 and V is TRBV7-8; TRBD1 is a possible D gene (5 bases). Germline V lookup: CDR1 SGHVS, CDR2 FQNEAQ. CDR3 size: 13 residues. CDR3 sequence reads: CASSLDRKTEAVF. CDR3 sequence (DNA): TGTGCCAGCAGCTTAGACAGGAAAACTGAAGCTGTCTTT.

This clone was detected a few times. V gene TRBV6-1 combines with J gene TRBJ2-7, with 8 bases that match TRBD2. Germline CDR1 is MNHNS and CDR2 is SASEGT. J was trimmed by 4 bases and V by 3 bases; bases with no gene match: 11. The CDR3 has 16 amino acids. This chain's CDR3 is CASSERSGVEGYEQYF. The CDR3 DNA reads as TGTGCCAGCAGTGAGCGTAGCGGGGTTGAAGGGTACGAGCAGTACTTC.

This sequence joins TRBV30 and TRBJ1-1, with D uncertain. Germline CDR1 reads GTSNPN; CDR2 reads SVGIG (reference sequence). The CDR3 runs to 12 residues. The V end was cut by 0 bases, the J end by 9 bases, with 11 bases between. The CDR3, as DNA: TGTGCCTGGAGTGTACCTAACAGACAAGCTTTCTTT. Protein: CAWSVPNRQAFF.

This clone is deemed medium-sized. This chain joins TRBV2 and TRBJ1-2, with D possibly being TRBD1 (6 bases). Germline V gene lookup returns CDR1 SNHLY and CDR2 FYNNEI. The V end lost 5 bases, the J end lost 5 bases, and 9 bases lay between the germline ends. The CDR3 consists of 12 residues. The CDR3 protein is CASSHRDYGYTF. DNA for the CDR3: TGTGCCAGCAGTCACAGGGATTATGGCTACACCTTC.

The chain links TRBV30 to TRBJ2-3; TRBD2 matches 12 bases. The CDR3 has 17 residues. Unmatched junction bases numbered 6, after V lost 0 bases and J lost 2 bases. Germline CDR1 GTSNPN, CDR2 SVGIG (reference sequence). The CDR3 spells CAWSVLRTSGITDTQYF. In nucleotides, the CDR3 is TGTGCCTGGAGTGTTCTGAGGACTAGCGGGATCACAGATACGCAGTATTTT. The full variable domain, with the rest looked up from reference TRBV30 and TRBJ2-3, is SQTIHQWPATLVQPVGSPLSLECTVEGTSNPNLYWYRQAAGRGLQLLFYSVGIGQISSEVPQNLSASRPQDRQFILSSKKLLLSDSGFYLCAWSVLRTSGITDTQYFGPGTRLTVL.

This clone is deemed medium-sized. This sequence joins TRBV27 and TRBJ2-7; 7 bases match TRBD1. Germline assignment: CDR1 MNHEY and CDR2 SMNVEV (reference sequence). The V gene end was trimmed by 0 bases and the J gene end by 2 bases; junction bases not matched to a gene: 10. This CDR3 contains 17 residues. The CDR3 loop is CASSLSHLRDSTYEQYF. In DNA form, the CDR3 reads TGTGCCAGCAGTTTATCCCACCTCCGGGACAGCACCTACGAGCAGTACTTC.

The chain joins TRBV4-1 to TRBJ2-1; TRBD2 aligns across 10 bases. The CDR3 runs to 21 residues. CDR1 and CDR2 from the germline V gene are MGHRA and YSYEKL. V lost 4 bases and J lost 1; bases outside the gene matches: 19. The CDR3 reads CASSPFVVASGSLVSYNEQFF. In nucleotides, the CDR3 is TGCGCCAGCAGCCCCTTCGTAGTGGCTAGCGGGAGTTTGGTTTCCTACAATGAGCAGTTCTTC.